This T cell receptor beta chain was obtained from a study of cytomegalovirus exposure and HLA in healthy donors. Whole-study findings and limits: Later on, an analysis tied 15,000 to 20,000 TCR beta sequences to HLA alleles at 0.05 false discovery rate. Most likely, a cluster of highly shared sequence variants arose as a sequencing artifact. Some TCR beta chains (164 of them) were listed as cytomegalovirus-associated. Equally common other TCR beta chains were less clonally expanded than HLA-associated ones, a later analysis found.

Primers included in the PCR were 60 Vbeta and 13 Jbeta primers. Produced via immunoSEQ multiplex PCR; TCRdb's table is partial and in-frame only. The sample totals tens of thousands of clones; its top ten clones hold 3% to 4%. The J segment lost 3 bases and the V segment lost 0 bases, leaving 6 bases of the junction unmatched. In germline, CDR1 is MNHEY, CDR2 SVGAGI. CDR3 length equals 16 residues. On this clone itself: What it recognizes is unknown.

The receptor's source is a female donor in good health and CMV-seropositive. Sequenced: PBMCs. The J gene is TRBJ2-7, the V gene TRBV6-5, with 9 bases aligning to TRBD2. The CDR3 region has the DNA TGTGCCAGCAGTTACTCGAGCCTAGCGGGACACTACGAGCAGTACTTC. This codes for CASSYSSLAGHYEQYF.